The 20 T cell receptor beta chains below all came from one sample that was sequenced in a study of cytomegalovirus exposure and HLA in healthy donors. Primers included in the PCR were 60 Vbeta and 13 Jbeta primers. The repertoire was sequenced with immunoSEQ multiplex PCR; TCRdb's copy has only in-frame clones and lacks some. This sample has 150,000 to 200,000 clones, with about four fifths found just once. Specimen: PBMCs. Receptors were obtained from a woman between 18 and 29 years old in good health and CMV-seronegative.

The chain links TRBV13 to TRBJ2-1, with 15 bases that match TRBD2. There are 16 residues in the CDR3. J gave up 4 bases and V 8 bases, and 6 bases lay outside the gene matches. Germline-derived CDR1 and CDR2 are PRHDT and FYEKMQ (reference sequence). The DNA for the CDR3 is TGTGCCAGCGTGGGGGGGACTAGCGGGGGGTACAATGAGCAGTTCTTC. Protein: CASVGGTSGGYNEQFF.

The chain recombines TRBV6-5 with TRBJ2-7; perhaps TRBD1 as D (5 bases). The CDR3 loop spans 13 amino acids. Germline CDR1 reads MNHEY; CDR2 reads SVGAGI. Trimming stripped 7 bases from V and 3 bases from J, with 13 bases between. The CDR3 loop reads CASKRQGNYEQYF. Written as DNA, the CDR3 is TGTGCCAGCAAAAGGCAGGGTAACTACGAGCAGTACTTC.

The J gene is TRBJ2-2, the V gene TRBV27, with TRBD1 matching over 7 bases. The CDR3 is 14 amino acids. V lost 5 bases, J lost 4 bases, and 4 bases stayed unmatched. The germline gives CDR1 MNHEY, CDR2 SMNVEV (reference sequence). DNA of the CDR3: TGTGCCAGCAGTCTACAGGGGTCCACCGGGGAGCTGTTTTTT. Translation gives CASSLQGSTGELFF.

The chain employs TRBV4-3 and TRBJ2-1, with 11 positions matching TRBD2. CDR1 and CDR2 from the germline V gene are LGHNA and YSLEER. V lost 0 bases to trimming and J lost 12 bases; unmatched junction nucleotides: 13. This CDR3 spans 17 amino acids. This CDR3 reads CASSQDPTSGRTMRQFF. DNA for the CDR3: TGCGCCAGCAGCCAAGATCCAACTAGCGGGAGAACAATGAGGCAGTTCTTC.

This clone was detected a few times. The rearrangement links TRBV5-4 to TRBJ1-2; a possible D gene is TRBD1 (6 bases). Trimming removed 5 bases from V and 3 bases from J, with 14 bases in between. The length of the CDR3 is 14 residues. CDR1 SGHNT and CDR2 YYREEE come from the germline V gene (reference sequence). DNA of the CDR3: TGTGCCAGCAGTTCCGACAACAGGGACTATGGCTACACCTTC. It encodes CASSSDNRDYGYTF. The whole variable domain, remainder taken from reference TRBV5-4 and TRBJ1-2, is ETGVTQSPTHLIKTRGQQVTLRCSSQSGHNTVSWYQQALGQGPQFIFQYYREEENGRGNFPPRFSGLQFPNYSSELNVNALELDDSALYLCASSSDNRDYGYTFGSGTRLTVV.

V is TRBV10-3 and J is TRBJ2-1; TRBD2 is a possible D gene (5 bases). V was clipped by 10 bases and J by 3 bases, with 16 bases between them. The germline V gene encodes CDR1 ENHRY and CDR2 SYGVKD. The CDR3 has 14 amino acids. CDR3 nucleotide sequence: TGTGCCACGGAACTTGAGGGAAACTACAATGAGCAGTTCTTC. Protein: CATELEGNYNEQFF.

The chain is built from TRBV30 and TRBJ2-5; 8 positions match TRBD2. V lost 3 bases, J lost 5 bases, and 5 bases stayed unmatched. The CDR3 has 13 residues. CDR1 and CDR2 from the germline V gene are GTSNPN and SVGIG (reference sequence). The CDR3, as DNA: TGTGCCTGGAGGCCCCCGGGGGGGGAGACCCAGTACTTC. Protein: CAWRPPGGETQYF.

About this clone: A read error may account for a junction end that differs from germline. This chain connects TRBV7-7 to TRBJ2-3, with 7 bases aligning to TRBD1. The CDR3 totals 15 residues. Per germline, CDR1 SSHAT and CDR2 FNYEAQ (reference sequence). CDR3 region: CASSSAGTDTDTQYF. CDR3 coding DNA: TGTGCTAGCAGCTCCGCCGGGACAGACACAGATACGCAGTATTTT.

This clone appeared a single time. V is TRBV13 and J is TRBJ2-5, with 9 bases identical to TRBD1. From germline, CDR1 is PRHDT and CDR2 FYEKMQ (reference sequence). The CDR3 is 16 amino acids. Trimming at V came to 9 bases and at J to 5 bases, leaving 16 bases not matched to a gene. The CDR3 region is CASSPLPGQGGETQYF. The CDR3 DNA sequence: TGTGCCAGTAGCCCCCTACCGGGACAGGGTGGTGAGACCCAGTACTTC.

In its sample, this clone was seen a few times. The chain links TRBV7-9 to TRBJ1-5; D is possibly TRBD1 (5 bases). In germline, CDR1 is SEHNR, CDR2 FQNEAQ (reference sequence). Trimming shortened V by 1 base and J by 2 bases, and 12 bases separated the two germline ends. The CDR3 contains 16 residues. The CDR3 bases are TGTGCCAGCAGCTTAGGTGGTACAGGCGGCAATCAGCCCCAGCATTTT. Its translation: CASSLGGTGGNQPQHF.

The chain links TRBV13 to TRBJ1-5; D is perhaps TRBD1 (6 bases). In germline, CDR1 is PRHDT, CDR2 FYEKMQ (reference sequence). This CDR3 has 15 amino acids. Trimming removed 4 bases at V and 1 base at J, with 11 bases between. CDR3 coding DNA: TGTGCCAGCAGCTGGCGACAGGTGAGCAATCAGCCCCAGCATTTT. Translating gives CASSWRQVSNQPQHF.

This clone came up once. This chain uses TRBV9 with TRBJ2-1; possible D gene TRBD1, 7 bases. Germline assignment: CDR1 SGDLS and CDR2 YYNGEE. Trimming took off 3 bases at V and 0 bases at J, with 13 bases between the two ends. There are 16 residues in the CDR3. The CDR3 loop reads CASSAGGGSSYNEQFF. The CDR3, as DNA: TGTGCCAGCAGCGCAGGGGGAGGAAGCTCCTACAATGAGCAGTTCTTC. Drawing the rest from reference TRBV9 and TRBJ2-1, the complete variable domain is DSGVTQTPKHLITATGQRVTLRCSPRSGDLSVYWYQQSLDQGLQFLIQYYNGEERAKGNILERFSAQQFPDLHSELNLSSLELGDSALYFCASSAGGGSSYNEQFFGPGTRLTVL.

This chain uses TRBV27 with TRBJ2-7, with a weak D call TRBD1 (6 bases). Germline V gene lookup returns CDR1 MNHEY and CDR2 SMNVEV (reference sequence). This CDR3 has 13 residues. With 4 bases removed from V and 0 bases from J, the gap between germline ends came to 7 bases. The chain's CDR3 is CASSWDISYEQYF. The CDR3 bases are TGTGCCAGCAGTTGGGACATCTCCTACGAGCAGTACTTC.

This clone has just one count. The V and J genes are TRBV15 and TRBJ2-7; the match to TRBD1 covers 7 bases. The length of the CDR3 is 15 residues. V dropped 0 bases and J dropped 7; count of bases not matched to a gene: 9. CDR1 and CDR2 from the germline V gene are LNHNV and YYDKDF (reference sequence). This CDR3 reads CATSRDPRQGAEQYV. DNA of the CDR3: TGTGCCACCAGCAGAGACCCCCGACAGGGCGCGGAGCAGTACGTC.

V is TRBV19 and J is TRBJ2-7; the match to TRBD2 covers 13 bases. CDR3 length: 15 residues. With 5 bases clipped from V and 3 bases from J, the junction kept 4 bases outside the gene matches. Germline V gives CDR1 LNHDA, CDR2 SQIVND (reference sequence). The CDR3: CASSPTSGRYYEQYF. The CDR3 DNA reads TGTGCCAGTAGTCCGACTAGCGGGAGGTACTACGAGCAGTACTTC.

V gene TRBV30 combines with J gene TRBJ2-3; D uncertain. Germline CDR1 reads GTSNPN; CDR2 reads SVGIG (reference sequence). The germline V and J ends were trimmed by 0 bases and 4 bases, with 11 bases remaining between them. The CDR3 consists of 14 residues. The CDR3 sequence is CAWSVLRRADTQYF. Here the CDR3 DNA reads TGTGCCTGGAGTGTACTGCGGAGAGCAGATACGCAGTATTTT.

V gene TRBV4-1 combines with J gene TRBJ2-3; the D is unclear. Looked up from germline, CDR1 is MGHRA and CDR2 is YSYEKL. This CDR3 region has 14 residues. Trimming left V 0 bases short and J 2 bases short, with 6 bases between. This chain's CDR3 is CASSQDLDTDTQYF. The CDR3 DNA is TGCGCCAGCAGCCAAGATCTAGACACAGATACGCAGTATTTT.

The V call is TRBV28, the J call TRBJ1-2; 7 bases are a match to TRBD1. CDR1 is MDHEN, CDR2 SYDVKM, per germline. After removal of 7 bases from V and 8 bases from J, the junction contained 13 bases not matched to a gene. The CDR3 contains 14 residues. CDR3 DNA sequence: TGTGCCAGCACCGCAGGCCGACAGGGTCTCGGCTACACCTTC. Its protein product is CASTAGRQGLGYTF.

The chain recombines TRBV7-8 with TRBJ1-2; 8 nucleotides align to TRBD1. The germline gives CDR1 SGHVS, CDR2 FQNEAQ. The CDR3 is made up of 15 amino acids. V gave up 5 bases and J gave up 0 bases; unmatched junction bases: 5. CDR3 nucleotide sequence: TGTGCCAGCAGCGACGGCAGGGGGCCTAACTATGGCTACACCTTC. This encodes CASSDGRGPNYGYTF. Drawing the rest from reference TRBV7-8 and TRBJ1-2, the complete variable domain is GAGVSQSPRYKVAKRGQDVALRCDPISGHVSLFWYQQALGQGPEFLTYFQNEAQLDKSGLPSDRFFAERPEGSVSTLKIQRTQQEDSAVYLCASSDGRGPNYGYTFGSGTRLTVV.

The chain carries TRBV28 and TRBJ2-1; 9 bases fit TRBD1. V shed 4 bases, J shed 6 bases, and the junction held 7 bases outside the gene matches. Germline V CDR1 and CDR2: MDHEN, SYDVKM. The CDR3 totals 15 residues. The CDR3: CASSSFSTGGNEQFF. CDR3 in DNA: TGTGCCAGCAGTTCCTTCTCGACAGGGGGCAATGAGCAGTTCTTC.